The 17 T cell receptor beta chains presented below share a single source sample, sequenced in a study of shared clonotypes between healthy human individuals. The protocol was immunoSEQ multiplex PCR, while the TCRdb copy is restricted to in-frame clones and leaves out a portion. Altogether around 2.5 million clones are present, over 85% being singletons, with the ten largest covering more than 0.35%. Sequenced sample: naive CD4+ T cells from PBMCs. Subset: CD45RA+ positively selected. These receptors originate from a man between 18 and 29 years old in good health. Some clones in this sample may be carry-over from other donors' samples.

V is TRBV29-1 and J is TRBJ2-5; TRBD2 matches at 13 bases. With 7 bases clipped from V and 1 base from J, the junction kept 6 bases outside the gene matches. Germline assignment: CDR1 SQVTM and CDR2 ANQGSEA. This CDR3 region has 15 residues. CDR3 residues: CSALTSGRPQETQYF. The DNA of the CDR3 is TGCAGCGCTCTGACTAGCGGGAGGCCCCAAGAGACCCAGTACTTC. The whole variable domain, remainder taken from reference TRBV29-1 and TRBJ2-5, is SAVISQKPSRDICQRGTSLTIQCQVDSQVTMMFWYRQQPGQSLTLIATANQGSEATYESGFVIDKFPISRPNLTFSTLTVSNMSPEDSSIYLCSALTSGRPQETQYFGPGTRLLVL.

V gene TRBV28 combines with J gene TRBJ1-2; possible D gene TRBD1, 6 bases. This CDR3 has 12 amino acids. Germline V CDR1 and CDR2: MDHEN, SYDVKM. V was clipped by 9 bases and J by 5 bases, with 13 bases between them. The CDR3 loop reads CASTGSPYGYTF. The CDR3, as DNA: TGTGCCAGTACAGGGTCCCCGTATGGCTACACCTTC.

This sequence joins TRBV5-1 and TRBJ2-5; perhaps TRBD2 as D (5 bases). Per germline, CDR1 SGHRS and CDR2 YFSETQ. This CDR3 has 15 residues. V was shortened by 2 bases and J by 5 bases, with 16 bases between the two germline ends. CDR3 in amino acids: CASSFKGGEGETQYF. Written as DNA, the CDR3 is TGCGCCAGCAGCTTTAAAGGAGGAGAGGGTGAGACCCAGTACTTC.

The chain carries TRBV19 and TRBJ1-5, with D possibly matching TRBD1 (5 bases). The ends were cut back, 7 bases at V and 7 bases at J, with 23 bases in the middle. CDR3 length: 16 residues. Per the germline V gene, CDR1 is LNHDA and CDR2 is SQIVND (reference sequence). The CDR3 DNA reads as TGTGCCAGTATCCCCCGGTCGGGGGATAAGTGGCAGCCCCAGCATTTT. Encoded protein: CASIPRSGDKWQPQHF.

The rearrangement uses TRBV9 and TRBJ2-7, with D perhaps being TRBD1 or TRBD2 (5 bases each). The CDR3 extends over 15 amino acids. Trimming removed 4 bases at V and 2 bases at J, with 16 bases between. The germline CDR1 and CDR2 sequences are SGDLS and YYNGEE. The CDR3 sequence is CASSPTGTTPYEQYF. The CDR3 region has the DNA TGTGCCAGCAGCCCGACCGGGACCACTCCCTACGAGCAGTACTTC.

The CDR3 DNA reads as TGTGCCAGCAGCCCCTCGGTAATACTCACTGAAGCTTTCTTT. This sequence encodes CASSPSVILTEAFF. The chain uses TRBV9 and TRBJ1-1; D is uncertain. CDR1 is SGDLS and CDR2 is YYNGEE in the germline V gene. V lost 4 bases to trimming and J lost 4 bases, with 14 bases between them. The CDR3 covers 14 residues.

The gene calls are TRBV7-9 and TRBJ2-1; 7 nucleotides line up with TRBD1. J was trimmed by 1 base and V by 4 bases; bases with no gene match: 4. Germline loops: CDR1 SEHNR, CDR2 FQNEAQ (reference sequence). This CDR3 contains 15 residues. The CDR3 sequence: CASSYTGESYNEQFF. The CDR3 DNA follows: TGTGCCAGCAGCTACACAGGGGAGTCCTACAATGAGCAGTTCTTC.

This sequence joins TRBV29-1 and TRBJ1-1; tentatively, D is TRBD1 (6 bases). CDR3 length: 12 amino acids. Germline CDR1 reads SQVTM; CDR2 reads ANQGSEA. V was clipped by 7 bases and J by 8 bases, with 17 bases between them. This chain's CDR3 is CSARSQGTEAFF. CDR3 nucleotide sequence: TGCAGCGCCCGGAGCCAGGGGACAGAAGCTTTCTTT.

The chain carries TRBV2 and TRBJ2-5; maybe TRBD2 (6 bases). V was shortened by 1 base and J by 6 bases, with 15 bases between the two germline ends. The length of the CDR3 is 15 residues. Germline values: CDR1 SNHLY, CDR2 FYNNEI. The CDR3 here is CASSEGTNDLKTQYF. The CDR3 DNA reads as TGTGCCAGCAGTGAAGGGACTAATGATCTGAAGACCCAGTACTTC.

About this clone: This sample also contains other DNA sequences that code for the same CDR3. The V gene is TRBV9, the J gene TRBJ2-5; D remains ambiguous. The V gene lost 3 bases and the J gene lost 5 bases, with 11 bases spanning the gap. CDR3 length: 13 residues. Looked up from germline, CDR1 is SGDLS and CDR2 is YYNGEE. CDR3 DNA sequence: TGTGCCAGCAGCGGAGACCTAGGCGAGACCCAGTACTTC. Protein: CASSGDLGETQYF.

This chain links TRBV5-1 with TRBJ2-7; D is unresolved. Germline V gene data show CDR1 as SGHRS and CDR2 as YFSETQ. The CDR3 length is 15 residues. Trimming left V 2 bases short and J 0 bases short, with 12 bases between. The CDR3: CASSLTPESSYEQYF. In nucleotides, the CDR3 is TGCGCCAGCAGCTTAACTCCCGAGAGCTCCTACGAGCAGTACTTC.

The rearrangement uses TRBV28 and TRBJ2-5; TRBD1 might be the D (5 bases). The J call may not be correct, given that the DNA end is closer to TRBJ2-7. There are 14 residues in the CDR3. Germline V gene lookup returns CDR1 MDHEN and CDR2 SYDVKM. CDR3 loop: CASSNRYQTAEQYF. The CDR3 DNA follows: TGTGCCAGCAGCAACAGGTACCAAACTGCCGAGCAGTACTTC.

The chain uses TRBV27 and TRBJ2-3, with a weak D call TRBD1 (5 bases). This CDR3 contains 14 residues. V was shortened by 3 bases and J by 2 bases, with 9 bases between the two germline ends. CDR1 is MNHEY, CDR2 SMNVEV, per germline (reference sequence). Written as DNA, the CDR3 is TGTGCCAGCAGTTTGGGGCACCTCACAGATACGCAGTATTTT. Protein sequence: CASSLGHLTDTQYF.

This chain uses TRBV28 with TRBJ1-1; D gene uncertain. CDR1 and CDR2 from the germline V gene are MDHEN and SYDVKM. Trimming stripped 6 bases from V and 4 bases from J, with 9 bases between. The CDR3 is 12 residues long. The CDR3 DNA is TGTGCCAGCAGGCGTTGGGGCACTGAAGCTTTCTTT. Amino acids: CASRRWGTEAFF. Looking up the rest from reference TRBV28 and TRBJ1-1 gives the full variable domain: DVKVTQSSRYLVKRTGEKVFLECVQDMDHENMFWYRQDPGLGLRLIYFSYDVKMKEKGDIPEGYSVSREKKERFSLILESASTNQTSMYLCASRRWGTEAFFGQGTRLTVV.

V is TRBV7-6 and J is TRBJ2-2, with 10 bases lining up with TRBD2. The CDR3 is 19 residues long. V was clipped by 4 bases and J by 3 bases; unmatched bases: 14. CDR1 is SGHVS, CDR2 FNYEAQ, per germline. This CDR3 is CASSSAIASGSGDTGELFF. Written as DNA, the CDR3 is TGTGCCAGCAGCTCCGCCATAGCTAGCGGGAGTGGGGACACCGGGGAGCTGTTTTTT.

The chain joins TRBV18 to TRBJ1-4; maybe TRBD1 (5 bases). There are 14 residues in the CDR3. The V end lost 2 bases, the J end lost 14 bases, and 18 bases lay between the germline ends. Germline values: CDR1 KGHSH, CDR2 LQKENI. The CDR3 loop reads CASSPRGQRSVLFF. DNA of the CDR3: TGTGCCAGCTCACCAAGGGGTCAACGGTCAGTCCTGTTTTTT. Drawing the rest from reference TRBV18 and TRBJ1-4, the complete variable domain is NAGVMQNPRHLVRRRGQEARLRCSPMKGHSHVYWYRQLPEEGLKFMVYLQKENIIDESGMPKERFSAEFPKEGPSILRIQQVVRGDSAAYFCASSPRGQRSVLFFGSGTQLSVL.

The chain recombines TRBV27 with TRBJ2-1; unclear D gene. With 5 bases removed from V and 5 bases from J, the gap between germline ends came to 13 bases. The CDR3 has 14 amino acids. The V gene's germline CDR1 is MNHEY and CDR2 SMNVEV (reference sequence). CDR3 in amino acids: CASSRGNYHNEQFF. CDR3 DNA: TGTGCCAGCAGTCGTGGGAACTACCACAATGAGCAGTTCTTC.